This T cell receptor beta chain was recorded in a study of blood T cell repertoires in COVID-19. In the original workflow: Estimated nucleated cell counts came from reference gene primer amplification. Clones were read by immunoSEQ multiplex PCR, and TCRdb kept only the in-frame ones, dropping some. V, J and clone size were drawn from that table, and D and trimming were deduced from the DNA. The table has tens of thousands of clones, more than 85% seen once. The source is a human donor in a cohort sampled during active COVID-19. Sample: peripheral blood.

DNA of the CDR3: TGTGCCAGCACCACCGGGTCCTACGAGCAGTACTTC. This encodes CASTTGSYEQYF. The chain is built from TRBV28 and TRBJ2-7; no clear D gene. The CDR3 has 12 residues. The V gene's germline CDR1 is MDHEN and CDR2 SYDVKM. Trimming removed 7 bases at V and 1 base at J, with 8 bases between.